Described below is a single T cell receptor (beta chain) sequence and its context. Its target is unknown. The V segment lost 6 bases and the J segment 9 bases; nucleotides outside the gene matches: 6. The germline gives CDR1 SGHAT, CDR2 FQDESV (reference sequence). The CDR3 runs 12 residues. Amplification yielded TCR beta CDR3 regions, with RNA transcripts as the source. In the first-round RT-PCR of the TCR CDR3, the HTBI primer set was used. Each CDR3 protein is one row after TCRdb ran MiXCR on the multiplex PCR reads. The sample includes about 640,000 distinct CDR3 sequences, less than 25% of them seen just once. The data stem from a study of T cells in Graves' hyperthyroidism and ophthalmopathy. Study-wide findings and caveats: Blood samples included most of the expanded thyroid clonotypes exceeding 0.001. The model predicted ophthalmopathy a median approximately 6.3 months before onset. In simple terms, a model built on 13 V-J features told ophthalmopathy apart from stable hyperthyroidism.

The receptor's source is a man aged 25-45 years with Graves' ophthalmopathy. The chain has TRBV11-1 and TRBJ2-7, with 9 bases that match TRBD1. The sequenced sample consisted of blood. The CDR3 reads CASRPTGGGQYF. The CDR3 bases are TGTGCCAGCAGACCCACAGGGGGCGGGCAGTACTTC.